A selection of T cell receptor beta chains follows, all from one sample in a study of T-cell reconstitution after alpha-beta-depleted transplantation in children. TCRdb reprocessed the PCR reads with MiXCR, giving one entry per CDR3 protein. The sample includes around 580,000 distinct CDR3 sequences, more than 20% of them seen just once. Source: PBMCs, mostly from graft donor cells, taken 360 days after TCRalphabeta/CD19-depleted stem cell transplant. These receptors all come from a boy in the first two years of life who had a stem cell transplant for acute myeloid leukemia, so the T cells may come from the graft donor. CDR3s include the opening cysteine and the closing phenylalanine or tryptophan. The D gene is left open where the match is weak. Not all rows give a size; the values are once, few, many and, for expanded clones, a class.

clone size | D gene | J gene | V gene | CDR3 DNA | CDR3 protein
many | . | TRBJ2-3 | TRBV7-2 | TGTGCCAGCAGCGCAAGACAGGGAGGTTACACAGATACGCAGTATTTT | CASSARQGGYTDTQYF
. | TRBD2 | TRBJ2-2 | TRBV6-1 | TGTGCCAGCAGTCTGACTAGCGGGGGGCCCGACACCGGGGAGCTGTTTTTT | CASSLTSGGPDTGELFF
. | . | TRBJ2-1 | TRBV5-4 | TGTGCCAGCAGCCTGGGGAGGCCGAGCTCCTACAATGAGCAGTTCTTC | CASSLGRPSSYNEQFF
many | . | TRBJ2-2 | TRBV3-1 | TGTGCCAGCAGCCAGGGGGAGTTGAACACCGGGGAGCTGTTTTTT | CASSQGELNTGELFF
. | . | TRBJ2-2 | TRBV7-6 | TGTGCCAGCAGCTTAGCGGGGGGGCCTGACACCGGGGAGCTGTTTTTT | CASSLAGGPDTGELFF
. | TRBD2 | TRBJ2-4 | TRBV20-1 | TGCAGTGCTAGCCTGGGACTAGCGGAAAACATTCAGTACTTC | CSASLGLAENIQYF
many | . | TRBJ2-3 | TRBV20-1 | TGCAGTGCTAGGGGGAGAACAGATACGCAGTATTTT | CSARGRTDTQYF
. | . | TRBJ1-2 | TRBV7-6 | TGTGCCAGCAGCTTAGGCCGGCGTGGAAATGGCTACACCTTC | CASSLGRRGNGYTF
. | . | TRBJ1-1 | TRBV29-1 | TGCAGCGTGTCGACCCTTTACACTGAAGCTTTCTTT | CSVSTLYTEAFF
many | . | TRBJ2-1 | TRBV29-1 | TGCAGCGCTGGACATGGGAATGAGCAGTTCTTC | CSAGHGNEQFF
many | TRBD1 | TRBJ1-1 | TRBV5-1 | TGCGCCAGCAGCCATTCCGGGACAGGGAACACTGAAGCTTTCTTT | CASSHSGTGNTEAFF
few | . | TRBJ1-5 | TRBV20-1 | TGCAGTGCTAGCGCGTTCGGGACCAGCAATCAGCCCCAGCATTTT | CSASAFGTSNQPQHF
few | TRBD1 | TRBJ2-5 | TRBV6-5 | TGTGCCAGCAGTTGGACAGGGCTGTCGACGGAGACCCAGTACTTC | CASSWTGLSTETQYF
few | . | TRBJ2-6 | TRBV7-2 | TGTGCCAGCAGCTTGGCCATTCACTCTGGGGCCAACGTCCTGACTTTC | CASSLAIHSGANVLTF
few | . | TRBJ2-1 | TRBV7-2 | TGTGCCAGCAGCCCAGTCACCCCAGGCGAGCAGTTCTTC | CASSPVTPGEQFF
. | . | TRBJ2-5 | TRBV4-3 | TGCGCCAGCAGCCAACGGGACGGCCAAGAGACCCAGTACTTC | CASSQRDGQETQYF
many | TRBD1 | TRBJ2-5 | TRBV28 | TGTGCCAGCAGTTGGGACAGGGAAGAGACCCAGTACTTC | CASSWDREETQYF
. | . | TRBJ1-1 | TRBV6-5 | TGTGCCAGCAGTTACGCGGCAGAGGTCACTGAAGCTTTCTTT | CASSYAAEVTEAFF
. | . | TRBJ2-2 | TRBV12-3/TRBV12-4 | TGTGCCAGCAGTTTCGTGAGAGGTGTCGGGGAGCTGTTTTTT | CASSFVRGVGELFF
. | TRBD2 | TRBJ2-7 | TRBV15 | TGTGCCACCAGCAGAGAAACTAGCGGGGGCTACGAGCAGTACTTC | CATSRETSGGYEQYF
few | TRBD1 | TRBJ2-1 | TRBV20-1 | TGCAGTGCGAGGGGGCTGGGCTCCTACAATGAGCAGTTCTTC | CSARGLGSYNEQFF
few | TRBD1 | TRBJ2-5 | TRBV7-2 | TGTGCCAGCAGCTTATGGCCCCCCCGACAGGGGCGGGAGACCCAGTACTTC | CASSLWPPRQGRETQYF
many | TRBD1 | TRBJ2-7 | TRBV30 | TGTGCCTGGAGTACGGCCGGGACAGGGGGCCACGAGCAGTACTTC | CAWSTAGTGGHEQYF
few | . | TRBJ2-5 | TRBV20-1 | TGCAGTGCTGATGCGAGGGGGGGATCAGAGACCCAGTACTTC | CSADARGGSETQYF
many | TRBD1 | TRBJ2-3 | TRBV12-3/TRBV12-4 | TGTGCCAGCAGGACAGGGGGACGATCCTTGGCAGATACGCAGTATTTT | CASRTGGRSLADTQYF
many | . | TRBJ1-1 | TRBV29-1 | TGCAGCGTAGGTCGGGGCGGCAACACTGAAGCTTTCTTT | CSVGRGGNTEAFF
. | TRBD1 | TRBJ1-1 | TRBV12-3/TRBV12-4 | TGTGCCAGCAGTTCGGTGACAGGGACTGAAGCTTTCTTT | CASSSVTGTEAFF
few | . | TRBJ2-1 | TRBV5-1 | TGCGCCAGCAGCTTGACGGAGTTCTCCTACAATGAGCAGTTCTTC | CASSLTEFSYNEQFF
many | . | TRBJ1-2 | TRBV20-1 | TGCAGTGCTAGAGCGAAACCAGGGGTTCCCTATGGCTACACCTTC | CSARAKPGVPYGYTF
. | . | TRBJ2-2 | TRBV7-8 | TGTGCCAGCAGCTTAGCGTGGGGAATAGAGGTTGCCGGGGAGCTGTTTTTT | CASSLAWGIEVAGELFF
few | . | TRBJ1-1 | TRBV12-3/TRBV12-4 | TGTGCCAGCAGCCCTATGGGTAACCGGGCGAACACTGAAGCTTTCTTT | CASSPMGNRANTEAFF
few | . | TRBJ2-3 | TRBV12-3/TRBV12-4 | TGTGCCAGCAGTTTATGGACAACTAGCACAGATACGCAGTATTTT | CASSLWTTSTDTQYF
. | TRBD2 | TRBJ2-7 | TRBV20-1 | TGCAGTGCTCCGCTAGCGGGGGCCAACTCCTACGAGCAGTACTTC | CSAPLAGANSYEQYF
few | . | TRBJ2-4 | TRBV12-3/TRBV12-4 | TGTGCCAGCAGTTTGGGTTGGGGCCAGGGCAGGATTCAGTACTTC | CASSLGWGQGRIQYF